The text below deals with one TCR beta chain. This sample stems from a study of shared clonotypes between healthy human individuals. V lost 4 bases, J lost 3 bases, and 12 bases stayed unmatched. The CDR3 consists of 16 residues. The germline gives CDR1 SGHRS, CDR2 YFSETQ. Genomic DNA of each subset was evenly split across several immunoSEQ plates. The method was immunoSEQ multiplex PCR; TCRdb's version includes in-frame clones alone and lacks a portion of them. The sample lists under 1,100,000 clones, around 78% occurring once. The sample taken for sequencing was memory CD4+ T cells from PBMCs. Subset specified: CD45RA-negative fraction. The J gene is TRBJ2-7, the V gene TRBV5-1, with 8 bases fitting TRBD2. This receptor was obtained from a man aged 18-30 years in good health. Some clones in this sample may be carry-over from other donors' samples. CDR3: CASSPGGWAANYEQYF. The CDR3, as DNA: TGCGCCAGCAGCCCGGGGGGGTGGGCGGCGAACTACGAGCAGTACTTC.